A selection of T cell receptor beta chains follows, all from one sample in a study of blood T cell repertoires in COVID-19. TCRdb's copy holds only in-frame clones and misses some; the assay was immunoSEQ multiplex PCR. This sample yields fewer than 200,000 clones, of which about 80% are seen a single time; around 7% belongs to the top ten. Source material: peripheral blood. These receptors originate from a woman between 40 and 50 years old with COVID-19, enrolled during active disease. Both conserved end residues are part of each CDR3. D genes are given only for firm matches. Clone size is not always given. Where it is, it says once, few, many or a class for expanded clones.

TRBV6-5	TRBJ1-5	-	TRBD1	TGTGCCAGCGGGACAGGGTCGGAGAATCAGCCCCAGCATTTT	CASGTGSENQPQHF
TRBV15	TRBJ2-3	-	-	TGTGCCACCAGCGCCAGAGGCGCAGATACGCAGTATTTT	CATSARGADTQYF
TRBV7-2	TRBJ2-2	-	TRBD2	TGTGCCAGCAGAAGACTAGCGGGAGGAGCCGGGGAGCTGTTTTTT	CASRRLAGGAGELFF
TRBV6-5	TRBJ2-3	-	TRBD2	TGTGCCAGCAGTCCACTAGCGGCCGGGACAGATACGCAGTATTTT	CASSPLAAGTDTQYF
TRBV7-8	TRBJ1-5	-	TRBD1	TGTGCCAGCAGCTTAGAGGGACAGGGATTTAATCAGCCCCAGCATTTT	CASSLEGQGFNQPQHF
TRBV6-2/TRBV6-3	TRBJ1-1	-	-	TGTGCCAGCAGTTACCGGGGGGGCGAAGGAAACACTGAAGCTTTCTTT	CASSYRGGEGNTEAFF
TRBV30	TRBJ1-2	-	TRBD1	TGTGCCTGGAAGACAGGGGGCTATGGCTACACCTTC	CAWKTGGYGYTF
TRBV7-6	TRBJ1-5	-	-	TGTGCCAGCAGCGTACAACAGGGAATCGGTCAGCCCCAGCATTTT	CASSVQQGIGQPQHF
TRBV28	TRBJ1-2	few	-	TGTGCCAGCAGTCCACAAACGGGGGTTAACACCTTC	CASSPQTGVNTF
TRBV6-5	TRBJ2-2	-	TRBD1	TGTGCCAGCAGGGGACAGGGGAACGGGGAGCTGTTTTTT	CASRGQGNGELFF
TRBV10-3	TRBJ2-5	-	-	TGTGCCATCAGTGAGTCGACAGCCTACCAAGAGACCCAGTACTTC	CAISESTAYQETQYF
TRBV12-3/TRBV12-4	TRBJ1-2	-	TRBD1	TGTGCCAGCAGTTTGACAGGGATAGGTGGCTACACCTTC	CASSLTGIGGYTF
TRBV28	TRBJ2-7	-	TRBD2	TGTGCCAGCAGTTTACGCGGGAGGGAGCAGTACTTC	CASSLRGREQYF
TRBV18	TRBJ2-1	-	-	TGTGCCAGCTCACCACCGCAGGGTGGCACCTACAATGAGCAGTTCTTC	CASSPPQGGTYNEQFF
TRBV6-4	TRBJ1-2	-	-	TGTGCCAGCAGTGACAGGGGTATTGGCTACACCTTC	CASSDRGIGYTF
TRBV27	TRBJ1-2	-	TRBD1	TGTGCCAGCAGTCTCGGGACAGGGGGAAACTATGGCTACACCTTC	CASSLGTGGNYGYTF
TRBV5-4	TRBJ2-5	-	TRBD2	TGTGCCAGCAGCTTTCCCGGGACTACCTATGAGACCCAGTACTTC	CASSFPGTTYETQYF
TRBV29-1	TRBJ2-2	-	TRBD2	TGCAGCTTGCGACTAGCGGGGAGTCGGGAGCTGTTTTTT	CSLRLAGSRELFF
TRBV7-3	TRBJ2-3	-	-	TGTGCCAGCAGCTTATCCAGGGCCACAGATACGCAGTATTTT	CASSLSRATDTQYF
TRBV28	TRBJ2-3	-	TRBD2	TGTGCCAGCAGTCCCCGGGGTAGCGGGAGGAGCACAGATACGCAGTATTTT	CASSPRGSGRSTDTQYF
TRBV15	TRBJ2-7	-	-	TGTGCCACCAGCAGAGGGAGAGACTCCTACGAGCAGTACTTC	CATSRGRDSYEQYF
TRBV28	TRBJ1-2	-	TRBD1	TGTGCCAGCAGTGTGACAGGGCGACTATATGGCTACACCTTC	CASSVTGRLYGYTF
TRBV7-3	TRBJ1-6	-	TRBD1	TGTGCCAGCAGCTCAGGACAGGATCATAATTCACCCCTCCACTTT	CASSSGQDHNSPLHF
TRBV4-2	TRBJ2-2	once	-	TGTGCCAGCAGCCAAGAGTCACAGGTCCCCACCGGGGAGCTGTTTTTT	CASSQESQVPTGELFF
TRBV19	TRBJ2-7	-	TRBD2	TGTGCCAGTAGGACTAGCTCTCCTCCCTACGAGCAGTACTTC	CASRTSSPPYEQYF
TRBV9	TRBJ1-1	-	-	TGTGCCAGCAGCGTAGGGGGGGGCACGAACACTGAAGCTTTCTTT	CASSVGGGTNTEAFF
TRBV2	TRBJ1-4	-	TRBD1	TGTGCCAGCAGTGCTACGACAGGGGAGGGGGAAAAACTGTTTTTT	CASSATTGEGEKLFF
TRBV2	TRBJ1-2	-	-	TGTGCCAGCAGGGGGGGACGGAACTATGGCTACACCTTC	CASRGGRNYGYTF
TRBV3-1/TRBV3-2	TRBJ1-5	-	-	TGTGCCAGCAGCCAAGGGGCGTATGGGGGGCAGCCCCAGCATTTT	CASSQGAYGGQPQHF
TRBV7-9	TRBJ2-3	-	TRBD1	TGTGCCAGCAGCCTAAATTCTTACAGAGACAGGGAGTTGCCAGATACGCAGTATTTT	CASSLNSYRDRELPDTQYF
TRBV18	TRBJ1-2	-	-	TGTGCCAGCTCACCACGGGGCATCGGCTACACCTTC	CASSPRGIGYTF
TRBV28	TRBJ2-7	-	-	TGTGCCAGCAGTTTCCAAGGGGGACCTGATCTTAACGAGCAGTACTTC	CASSFQGGPDLNEQYF
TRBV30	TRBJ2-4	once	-	TGTGCCTGGAGTCTGGGGGCAATAGCCAAAAACATTCAGTACTTC	CAWSLGAIAKNIQYF
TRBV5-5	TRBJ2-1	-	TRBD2	TGTGCCAGCAGCTTCCGGACTAGCGGTTACAATGAGCAGTTCTTC	CASSFRTSGYNEQFF
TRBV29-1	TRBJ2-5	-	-	TGCAGCGGGGCAGTAGGAATGGCCCAGTACTTC	CSGAVGMAQYF
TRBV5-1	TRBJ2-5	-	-	TGCGCCAGCACAGCGGCCGAGACCCAGTACTTC	CASTAAETQYF
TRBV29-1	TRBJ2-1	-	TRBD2	TGCAGCGTTACTTCCAGCGGGAGCTCCTACAATGAGCAGTTCTTC	CSVTSSGSSYNEQFF
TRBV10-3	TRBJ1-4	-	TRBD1	TGTGCCACCCGGGACAGCCAATTTGAAAAACTGTTTTTT	CATRDSQFEKLFF
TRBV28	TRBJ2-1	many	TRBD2	TGTGCCAGCAGGGGGGCCGGGACTAGCGGGAGGCTCAACAATGAGCAGTTCTTC	CASRGAGTSGRLNNEQFF
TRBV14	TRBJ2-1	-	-	TGTGCCAGCAGCCAAGACGGACGGAGGTACAATGAGCAGTTCTTC	CASSQDGRRYNEQFF
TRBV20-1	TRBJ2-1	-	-	TGCAGTGCTAGTCCGTCAGCCTACAATGAGCAGTTCTTC	CSASPSAYNEQFF
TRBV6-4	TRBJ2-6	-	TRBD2	TGTGCCAGCAGTGATGGCGGGAGCTCTGGGGCCAACGTCCTGACTTTC	CASSDGGSSGANVLTF
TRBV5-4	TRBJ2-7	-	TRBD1	TGTGCCAGCAGCGCCCGGGACAGGGGGCTCAAGAAGTACTTC	CASSARDRGLKKYF
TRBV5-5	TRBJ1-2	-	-	TGTGCCAGCAGCTTGGACCTAACTGGGGCCTATGGCTACACCTTC	CASSLDLTGAYGYTF
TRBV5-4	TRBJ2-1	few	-	TGTGCCAGCAGCTCAATAGCGGAAAGCTCCTACAATGAGCAGTTCTTC	CASSSIAESSYNEQFF
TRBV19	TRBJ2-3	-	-	TGTGCCAGTAGTACACTCTGGGACAGCTCGGGAGAGGGTACGCAGTATTTT	CASSTLWDSSGEGTQYF
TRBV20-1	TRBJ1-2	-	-	TGCAGTGCTAGTGGGGGGGTTGGAGCTAACTATGGCTACACCTTC	CSASGGVGANYGYTF
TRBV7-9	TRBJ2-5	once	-	TGTGCCAGCAGCTTGTCCGGTAGCGAGGAGACCCAGTACTTC	CASSLSGSEETQYF
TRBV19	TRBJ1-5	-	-	TGTGCCAGTAGTTCGAGAAAAGGACAGTTTAGCAATCAGCCCCAGCATTTT	CASSSRKGQFSNQPQHF
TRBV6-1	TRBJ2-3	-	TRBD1	TGTGCCAGCAGTGAGCTCTGGGGTGGGACAGGGATAGATACGCAGTATTTT	CASSELWGGTGIDTQYF
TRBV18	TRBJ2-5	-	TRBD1	TGTGCCAGCTCACCGGGGACAGGGGGCCTAGAGACCCAGTACTTC	CASSPGTGGLETQYF
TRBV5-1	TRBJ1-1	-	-	TGCGCCAGCAGCTTTACGGGGGGAGGGAACACTGAAGCTTTCTTT	CASSFTGGGNTEAFF
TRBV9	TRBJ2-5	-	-	TGTGCCAGCAGCGACGGCGGAGGGTTGGAGACCCAGTACTTC	CASSDGGGLETQYF
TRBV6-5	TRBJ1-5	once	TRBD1	TGTGCCAGTAACCTGGACAGGGGAATGAATCAGCCCCAGCATTTT	CASNLDRGMNQPQHF
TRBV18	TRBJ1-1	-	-	TGTGCCAGCTCATCAAACTACGTCGAAGCTTTCTTT	CASSSNYVEAFF
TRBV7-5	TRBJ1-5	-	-	TGTGTCAGAAGCTCCCGACAGGGGCGCAATCAGCCCCAGCATTTT	CVRSSRQGRNQPQHF
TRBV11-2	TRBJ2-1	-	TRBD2	TGTGCCAGCAGCTCCGGGACTAGCGGGAGCTATGAGCAGTTCTTC	CASSSGTSGSYEQFF